This TCR beta chain came from a study of blood T cell repertoires in COVID-19. Study summary: T cells, B-cell-depleted T cells, or PBMCs supplied cDNA or gDNA.

Methods used by the authors: Quantification of nucleated cells was approximated via reference gene primer amplification. The protocol was immunoSEQ multiplex PCR, while the TCRdb copy is restricted to in-frame clones and leaves out a portion. V, J and clone size are taken as reported in that table, and D and trimming were inferred from the DNA itself. The data show about 290,000 clones, with 85% seen just once and around 4.2% held by the top ten. V shed 7 bases and J shed 4 bases, with 15 bases lying between them. Germline-derived CDR1 and CDR2 are MDHEN and SYDVKM. The CDR3 sequence is 14 residues long.

This chain links TRBV28 with TRBJ2-3, with a weak D call TRBD2 (6 bases). The sequenced material came from peripheral blood. This receptor was identified in a woman aged 50 to 60 with active or convalescent COVID-19. The CDR3: CASMWGLRADTQYF. In DNA form, the CDR3 reads TGTGCCAGCATGTGGGGACTCCGGGCAGATACGCAGTATTTT.